These 11 T cell receptor beta chains originate from one sample sequenced in a study of T cells in Graves' hyperthyroidism and ophthalmopathy. Amplification yielded TCR beta CDR3 regions, with RNA transcripts as the source. An initial round of RT-PCR targeting the TCR CDR3 relied on the HTBI primer set. MiXCR was run by TCRdb on the multiplex PCR reads, yielding one entry per CDR3 protein. This table has a few hundred thousand distinct CDR3 sequences, around a sixth appearing once. Sequenced input: blood. Receptors originate from a woman in her 30s with Graves' hyperthyroidism.

This clonotype was counted a few times. The V gene is TRBV7-2, the J gene TRBJ2-7, with 10 bases identical to TRBD2. Germline values: CDR1 SGHTA, CDR2 FQGNSA. The CDR3 contains 15 residues. V lost 5 bases and J lost 4; bases outside the gene matches: 8. This chain's CDR3 is CASSRESGRAYEQYF. The DNA for the CDR3 is TGTGCCAGCAGCAGGGAGAGCGGGAGGGCGTACGAGCAGTACTTC.

This clonotype was found a few times. V usage is TRBV20-1 and J usage is TRBJ2-1, with 10 bases that match TRBD2. Per the germline V gene, CDR1 is DFQATT and CDR2 is SNEGSKA (reference sequence). V was pared by 0 bases and J by 12 bases, with 8 bases of the junction left unmatched. There are 14 residues in the CDR3. CDR3: CSARDELAGIRQFF. DNA for the CDR3: TGCAGTGCTAGAGATGAACTAGCGGGAATCAGGCAGTTCTTC.

This clonotype was observed a handful of times. The rearrangement uses TRBV30 and TRBJ1-2, with D maybe TRBD1 (5 bases). The CDR3 sequence is 14 residues long. The V gene's germline CDR1 is GTSNPN and CDR2 SVGIG (reference sequence). The V end lost 5 bases, the J end lost 7 bases, and 20 bases lay between the germline ends. The CDR3 loop is CAWGPGAPAVGYTF. The CDR3 nucleotides read TGTGCCTGGGGCCCCGGGGCCCCAGCGGTTGGCTACACCTTC.

CDR3 nucleotides: TGTGCCAGCAGCTTGAAGAGCGGGAGGGCCCTCGATGAGCAGTTCTTC. It translates to CASSLKSGRALDEQFF. This chain links TRBV5-6 with TRBJ2-1; 10 positions match TRBD2. The CDR3 consists of 16 residues. With V trimmed by 1 base and J by 8 bases, 9 bases remained unmatched. Germline V CDR1 and CDR2: SGHDT, YYEEEE.

The rearrangement links TRBV27 to TRBJ2-2; no clear D gene. CDR3 length equals 14 residues. The V end was cut by 5 bases, the J end by 8 bases, with 15 bases between. In germline, CDR1 is MNHEY, CDR2 SMNVEV (reference sequence). The CDR3 sequence: CASSPGVLPGELFF. The CDR3 nucleotides are TGTGCCAGCAGTCCAGGAGTTCTACCTGGGGAGCTGTTTTTT.

This clonotype has a count of ten or more. The V call is TRBV28, the J call TRBJ1-1; tentatively, D is TRBD1 (6 bases). V dropped 5 bases and J dropped 3 bases, with 28 bases sitting between them. Germline V gene sequence: CDR1 MDHEN, CDR2 SYDVKM. The CDR3 is made up of 19 amino acids. The CDR3 reads CASSTSRTGSLALYTEAFF. The CDR3, as DNA: TGTGCCAGCAGTACCTCACGAACAGGGTCACTCGCCTTGTACACTGAAGCTTTCTTT.

J is TRBJ1-1 and V is TRBV20-1, with TRBD1 as a possible D gene (5 bases). V lost 5 bases to trimming and J lost 10 bases, with 17 bases between them. The CDR3 contains 12 residues. Germline-derived CDR1 and CDR2 are DFQATT and SNEGSKA (reference sequence). CDR3 region: CSASPNSRGAFF. The CDR3 DNA reads TGCAGTGCTTCCCCGAATTCGAGGGGAGCTTTCTTT.

The chain has TRBV6-2 or TRBV6-3 and TRBJ2-6; D gene ambiguous. CDR1 is MNHEY, CDR2 SVGEGT, per germline. Between the trimmed V and J ends, which lost 0 bases and 0 bases, there was a span of 6 bases. The CDR3 loop spans 16 amino acids. The chain's CDR3 is CASSYSKLSGANVLTF. DNA for the CDR3: TGTGCCAGCAGTTACTCGAAGCTCTCTGGGGCCAACGTCCTGACTTTC.

The genes are TRBV6-2 or TRBV6-3 and TRBJ2-3; D unresolved. V was pared by 1 base and J by 4 bases, with 3 bases between. CDR3 length equals 12 residues. Germline CDR1 MNHEY, CDR2 SVGEGT. CDR3 protein: CASSYLPDTQYF. The DNA for the CDR3 is TGTGCCAGCAGTTACTTGCCAGATACGCAGTATTTT.

The chain joins TRBV6-4 to TRBJ1-6; D unresolved. The V end lost 1 base, the J end lost 8 bases, and 6 bases lay between the germline ends. Per germline, CDR1 MRHNA and CDR2 SNTAGT. This CDR3 comprises 13 residues. CDR3: CASSDWMDSPLHF. Written as DNA, the CDR3 is TGTGCCAGCAGTGACTGGATGGATTCACCCCTCCACTTT.

This clonotype was detected ten times or more. V usage is TRBV20-1 and J usage is TRBJ2-7; TRBD2 matches 16 bases. The V gene's germline CDR1 is DFQATT and CDR2 SNEGSKA (reference sequence). V shed 1 base and J 6 bases; nucleotides not matched to a gene: 9. The CDR3 consists of 17 residues. The CDR3 sequence is CSARGMGLAGGPREQYF. CDR3 DNA: TGCAGTGCTAGAGGGATGGGACTAGCGGGAGGGCCACGCGAGCAGTACTTC.